This T cell receptor (beta chain) was sequenced for a study of cytomegalovirus exposure and HLA in healthy donors. In the PCR, 60 Vbeta and 13 Jbeta primers were used. Assay: immunoSEQ multiplex PCR; the TCRdb copy retains only in-frame clones and omits some. The table shows about 140,000 clones, with 88% occurring only once. The CDR3 is 15 amino acids. CDR1 MNHEY and CDR2 SVGAGI come from the germline V gene. Trimming removed 5 bases from V and 8 bases from J; junction bases left unmatched: 6. The receptor's source is a woman aged 40 to 55 in good health and CMV-seronegative. The chain has TRBV6-5 and TRBJ2-1, with 13 nucleotides matching TRBD2. The sequenced sample was PBMCs. CDR3 nucleotides: TGTGCCAGCAGTCGGTGGACTAGCGGGAGCTATGAGCAGTTCTTC. Translated, it gives CASSRWTSGSYEQFF.